This TCR beta chain emerged from a study of blood T cells in healthy people across ages. Together with a sample-barcoded 5' primer, a J-beta primer mix was included in a second PCR lasting about 6 to 11 cycles. TCRdb re-derived calls from the 5' RACE reads in MiXCR, one entry per CDR3 protein. The sample includes approximately 1.5 million distinct CDR3 sequences, around 40% of them seen just once. Those donating, healthy Caucasian individuals from Russia, were aged roughly 6 to 90. The CDR3 is 17 amino acids. Germline lookup yields CDR1 SGDLS and CDR2 YYNGEE. Unmatched junction bases numbered 9, after V lost 0 bases and J lost 4 bases.

The sample taken for sequencing was blood. The chain uses TRBV9 and TRBJ2-3, with TRBD1 matching over 9 bases. The origin of this receptor is a woman aged 18-29 years in good health. CDR3 DNA: TGTGCCAGCAGCGTAGAGATGGGACAGGGTATTTCAGATACGCAGTATTTT. It translates to CASSVEMGQGISDTQYF.